This TCR beta chain comes out of a study of early T cells in non-severe SARS-CoV-2 infection. Study-level information: Chains from this unsorted whole-blood bulk RNA could not be paired. Regarding the study as a whole: VDJdb matching skewed toward anti-spike CD8 responses, missing private and CD4 specificities.

Germline V gene lookup returns CDR1 LGHNA and CDR2 YSLEER. This CDR3 has 16 residues. Between the trimmed V and J ends, which lost 2 bases and 6 bases, there was a span of 14 bases. Details on this clonotype: Its antigen is unknown.

Individual cDNA molecules carried attached unique molecular identifiers. TCRdb re-derived calls from the 5' RACE reads in MiXCR, one entry per CDR3 protein. The sample consists of 20,000 to 30,000 distinct CDR3 sequences, 4.3% of them appearing once. This chain uses TRBV4-3 with TRBJ1-6; weak D call: TRBD1 (6 bases). The sequence derives from an adult who was a healthcare worker with PCR-confirmed SARS-CoV-2 infection or an uninfected control (not recorded which). Sequenced input: whole blood. The CDR3 coding sequence is TGCGCCAGCAGCCAAAAAGGGGGACCGACTAATTCACCCCTCCACTTT. Translation: CASSQKGGPTNSPLHF.